Listed below are T cell receptor beta chains from one sample, sequenced in a study of early T cells in non-severe SARS-CoV-2 infection. TCRdb reprocessed the 5' RACE reads via MiXCR and lists one record per CDR3 protein. This table holds tens of thousands of distinct CDR3 sequences, 3.5% to 5.5% found once. Sequenced material: whole blood. All receptors come from an adult who was a healthcare worker with PCR-confirmed SARS-CoV-2 infection or an uninfected control (not recorded which). Both conserved end residues are part of each CDR3. Each record gives: V gene, D gene, J gene, clone size, CDR3 DNA, CDR3 protein. The D gene is left open where the match is weak. Size tells how often a clone was seen (once, few, many) or the class of an expanded clone, and some rows leave it out.

>TRBV2|TRBD1|TRBJ2-1|medium-sized
TGTGCCAGCAGGGAGACCAGGGGGCCCCGATACAATGAGCAGTTCTTC
CASRETRGPRYNEQFF
>TRBV7-3|NA|TRBJ2-1|few
TGTGCCAGCAGCATAGGACTACAGAGCAATGAGCAGTTCTTC
CASSIGLQSNEQFF
>TRBV28|NA|TRBJ2-2|many
TGTGCCAGCAGTTCGGCGTCGCGGGCGGGCACCGGGGAGCTGTTTTTT
CASSSASRAGTGELFF
>TRBV4-3|NA|TRBJ2-7|medium-sized
TGCGCCAGCAGCCAAGATAACCAGGGTACGGGAGAGCAGTACTTC
CASSQDNQGTGEQYF
>TRBV5-1|NA|TRBJ2-7|many
TGCGCCAGCAGCTTGGAGGGTCTGGCCTACGAGCAGTACTTC
CASSLEGLAYEQYF
>TRBV7-2|TRBD1|TRBJ1-4|few
TGTGCCAGCAGCTTAATAGGGGGCCCAGAGGCAACTAATGAAAAACTGTTTTTT
CASSLIGGPEATNEKLFF
>TRBV9|TRBD2|TRBJ2-1|few
TGTGCCAGCAGCGTAGGGGGAAGAGGACTAGGCCTTAATGAGCAGTTCTTC
CASSVGGRGLGLNEQFF
>TRBV30|NA|TRBJ2-1|few
TGTGCCGTCGACAGGATAGCCTACAATGAGCAGTTCTTC
CAVDRIAYNEQFF
>TRBV11-2|TRBD2|TRBJ2-1|many
TGTGCCAGCAGCTTAGAACCGGGAGGCGAGCAGTTCTTC
CASSLEPGGEQFF
>TRBV6-5|NA|TRBJ1-3|many
TGTGCCAGCAGTTACGTTTCGGGGGCTGGAAACACCATATATTTT
CASSYVSGAGNTIYF
>TRBV29-1|TRBD1|TRBJ2-7|many
TGCAGCGGGGGAGAGGGACAGGGTCTATACGAGCAGTACTTC
CSGGEGQGLYEQYF
>TRBV20-1|NA|TRBJ2-3|many
TGCAGTGCTAGCGGCCTGGCGCAGTATTTT
CSASGLAQYF
>TRBV12-3/TRBV12-4|TRBD2|TRBJ2-1|many
TGTGCCAGCAGTTTTGAGGTAGCGGGAGGGTACGAGCAGTTCTTC
CASSFEVAGGYEQFF
>TRBV5-1|NA|TRBJ1-1|many
TGCGCCAGCAGCCCCCCGGGACACCCGAACACTGAAGCTTTCTTT
CASSPPGHPNTEAFF
>TRBV5-1|NA|TRBJ2-3|NA
TGCGCCAGCAGTTCCGGGGCGCCGGTCAGGACAGATACGCAGTATTTT
CASSSGAPVRTDTQYF
>TRBV29-1|NA|TRBJ2-7|many
TGCAGCGTTGACTGGGCGGGTGAGCAGTACTTC
CSVDWAGEQYF
>TRBV28|NA|TRBJ1-1|many
TGTGCCAGCCTCCCTTGGGGGGGGGCAAGCACTGAAGCTTTCTTT
CASLPWGGASTEAFF
>TRBV7-9|TRBD1|TRBJ1-1|many
TGTGCCAGCAGCTTAGTACACAGGGGTGATACTGAAGCTTTCTTT
CASSLVHRGDTEAFF
>TRBV20-1|TRBD2|TRBJ2-1|once
TGCAGTGGTAGTTCCCTTGCGGGAGCGGATTCCTACAATGAGCAGTTCTTC
CSGSSLAGADSYNEQFF
>TRBV6-6|NA|TRBJ2-7|few
TGTGCCAGCAGAACCACAGGGTACGAGCAGTACTTC
CASRTTGYEQYF
>TRBV7-2|TRBD1|TRBJ1-6|many
TGTGCCAGCCTTCCCGACAGGGTTCGAGGACCCCTCCACTTT
CASLPDRVRGPLHF
>TRBV10-3|NA|TRBJ2-2|few
TGTGCCATCAGCCAGACGACTGGCCGAGGCGGGGAGCTGTTTTTT
CAISQTTGRGGELFF
>TRBV12-3/TRBV12-4|TRBD1|TRBJ2-7|many
TGTGCCAGCAGTCCCGGGACAGGGGTCTACGAGCAGTACTTC
CASSPGTGVYEQYF
>TRBV15|TRBD2|TRBJ2-7|many
TGTGCCACCAGCAGGATGCTAGCGGGAGAAGCCTACGAGCAGTACTTC
CATSRMLAGEAYEQYF
>TRBV7-9|TRBD1|TRBJ1-1|medium-sized
TGTGCCAGCAGCCGAGGGGGCTTCGGTGAAGCTTTCTTT
CASSRGGFGEAFF
>TRBV19|NA|TRBJ2-2|many
TGTGCCAGTAGTATCGTCCGAGGGAGCACCGGGGAGCTGTTTTTT
CASSIVRGSTGELFF
>TRBV9|NA|TRBJ2-5|many
TGTGCCAGCAGCCCAAACCCGATTAGGGCAGAGACCCAGTACTTC
CASSPNPIRAETQYF
>TRBV21-1|NA|TRBJ1-5|many
TGTGCCAGCAGCCACAATCAGCCCCAGCATTTT
CASSHNQPQHF
>TRBV30|NA|TRBJ2-6|NA
TGTGCCGGTAGCGGCTCTGGGGCCAACGTCCTGACTTTC
CAGSGSGANVLTF
>TRBV24-1|TRBD2|TRBJ2-1|many
TGTGCCACCAGTGATCCCTTCACTAGCGGGCAAGACAATGAGCAGTTCTTC
CATSDPFTSGQDNEQFF
>TRBV12-3/TRBV12-4|TRBD1|TRBJ1-1|many
TGTGCCAGCAGTTCGACAGGGTACATGAACACTGAAGCTTTCTTT
CASSSTGYMNTEAFF
>TRBV20-1|NA|TRBJ2-7|medium-sized
TGCAGTGCTTTTAACCCCAGAAACGTCCACGAGCAGTACTTC
CSAFNPRNVHEQYF
>TRBV7-9|NA|TRBJ1-2|many
TGTGCCAGCAGCACAAACAAGGGTTTCTCGCTATATGGCTACACCTTC
CASSTNKGFSLYGYTF
>TRBV28|NA|TRBJ2-4|few
TGTGCCAGCAGTTTACCTTTAGCATATGGCATTCAGTACTTC
CASSLPLAYGIQYF
>TRBV6-1|NA|TRBJ2-7|many
TGTGCCAGCAGTGATTTGGGCTCGAAGTACGAGCAGTACTTC
CASSDLGSKYEQYF